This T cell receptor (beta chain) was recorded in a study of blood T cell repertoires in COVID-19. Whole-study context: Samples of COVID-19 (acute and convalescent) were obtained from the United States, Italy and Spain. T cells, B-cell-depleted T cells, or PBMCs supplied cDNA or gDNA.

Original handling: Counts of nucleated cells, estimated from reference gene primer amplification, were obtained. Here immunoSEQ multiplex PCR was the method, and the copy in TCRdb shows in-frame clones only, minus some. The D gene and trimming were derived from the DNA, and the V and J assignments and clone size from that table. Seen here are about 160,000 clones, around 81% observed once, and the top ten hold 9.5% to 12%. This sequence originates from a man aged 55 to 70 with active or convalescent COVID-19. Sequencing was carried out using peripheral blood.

In DNA, the CDR3 is TGTGCCACCAGCAGAGATCGGGGGGCCAACGTCCTGACTTTC. The encoded protein is CATSRDRGANVLTF. The chain recombines TRBV15 with TRBJ2-6; D gene ambiguous. This CDR3 contains 14 residues. V was shortened by 0 bases and J by 4 bases, with 4 bases between the two germline ends. Germline CDR1 is LNHNV and CDR2 is YYDKDF (reference sequence).